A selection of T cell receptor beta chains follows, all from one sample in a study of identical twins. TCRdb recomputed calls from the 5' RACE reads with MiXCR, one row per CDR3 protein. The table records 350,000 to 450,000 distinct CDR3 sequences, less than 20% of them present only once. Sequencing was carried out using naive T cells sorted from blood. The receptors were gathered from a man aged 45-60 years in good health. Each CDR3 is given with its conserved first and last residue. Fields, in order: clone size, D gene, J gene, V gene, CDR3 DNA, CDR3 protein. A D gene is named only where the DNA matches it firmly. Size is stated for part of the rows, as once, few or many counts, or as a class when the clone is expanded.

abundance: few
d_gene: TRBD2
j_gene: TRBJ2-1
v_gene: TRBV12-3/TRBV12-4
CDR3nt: TGTGCCAGCAGTCCTTCGACTAGCGGGAAGGGCCAGCAGTTCTTC
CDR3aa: CASSPSTSGKGQQFF

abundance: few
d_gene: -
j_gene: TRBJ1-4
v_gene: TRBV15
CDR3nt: TGTGCCACCAGCAGAGATCACCAGGGGTTCGAAAAACTGTTTTTT
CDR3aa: CATSRDHQGFEKLFF

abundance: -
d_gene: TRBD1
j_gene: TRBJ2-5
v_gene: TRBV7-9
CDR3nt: TGTGCCAGCAGCTTAGTCAGGGGGCTGCAAGAGACCCAGTACTTC
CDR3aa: CASSLVRGLQETQYF

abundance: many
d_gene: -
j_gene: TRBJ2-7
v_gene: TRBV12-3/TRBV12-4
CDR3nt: TGTGCCAGCAGTTTCGGCGATTACGAGCAGTACTTC
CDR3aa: CASSFGDYEQYF

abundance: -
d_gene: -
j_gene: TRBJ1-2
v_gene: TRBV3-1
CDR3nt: TGTGCCAGCAGCCAACAAACTGGGCACAAAGTTAACTATGGCTACACCTTC
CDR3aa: CASSQQTGHKVNYGYTF

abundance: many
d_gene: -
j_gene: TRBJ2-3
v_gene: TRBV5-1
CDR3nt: TGCGCCAGCAGCTTGGGGCAGAACACAGATACGCAGTATTTT
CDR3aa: CASSLGQNTDTQYF

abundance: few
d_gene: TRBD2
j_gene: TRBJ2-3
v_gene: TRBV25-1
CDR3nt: TGTGCCAGCAGCCAAGCGGGGCCCACAGATACGCAGTATTTT
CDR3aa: CASSQAGPTDTQYF

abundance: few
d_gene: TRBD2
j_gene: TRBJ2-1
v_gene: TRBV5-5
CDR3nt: TGTGCCAGCAGCTCCCCCGTGCGGGGGGGCCGCGAGCAGTTCTTC
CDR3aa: CASSSPVRGGREQFF

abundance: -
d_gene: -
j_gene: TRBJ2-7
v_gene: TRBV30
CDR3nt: TGTGCCGGAAGTGGGGGATCCTACGAGCAGTACTTC
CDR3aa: CAGSGGSYEQYF

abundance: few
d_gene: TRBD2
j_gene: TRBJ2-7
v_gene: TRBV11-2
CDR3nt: TGTGCCAGCAGCTTAGAATCGGGACTAGCGGGAGTCTACGAGCAGTACTTC
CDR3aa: CASSLESGLAGVYEQYF

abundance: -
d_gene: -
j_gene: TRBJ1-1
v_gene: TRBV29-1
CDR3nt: TGCAGCGTTGGGGTAGGAGGATATTCTGAAGCTTTCTTT
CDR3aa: CSVGVGGYSEAFF

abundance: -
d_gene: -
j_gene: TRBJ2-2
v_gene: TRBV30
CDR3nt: TGTGCCTGGAGTGTACTTAGCGTGGGCACCGGGGAGCTGTTTTTT
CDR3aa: CAWSVLSVGTGELFF

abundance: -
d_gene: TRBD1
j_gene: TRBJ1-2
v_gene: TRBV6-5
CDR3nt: TGTGCCAGCAGTATACCGGGACAGGGGGCAAGAGGTGGCTACACCTTC
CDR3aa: CASSIPGQGARGGYTF

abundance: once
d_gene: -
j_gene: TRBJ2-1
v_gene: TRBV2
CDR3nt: TGTGCCAGCAGTAGAACCGGGACTCTATACAATGAGCAGTTCTTC
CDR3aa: CASSRTGTLYNEQFF

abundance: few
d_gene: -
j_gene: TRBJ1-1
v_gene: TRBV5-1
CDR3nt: TGCGCCAGCAGCTACGACAGGTCTTATACTGAAGCTTTCTTT
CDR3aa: CASSYDRSYTEAFF

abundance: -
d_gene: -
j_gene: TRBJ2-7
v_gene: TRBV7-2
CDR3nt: TGTGCCAGCAGCTTATTTGCGCGAGACTACGAGCAGTACTTC
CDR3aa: CASSLFARDYEQYF

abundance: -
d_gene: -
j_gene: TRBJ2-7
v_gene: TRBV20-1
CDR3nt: TGCAGTGCTAGGGAGGGGGCGTACGAGCAGTACTTC
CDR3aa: CSAREGAYEQYF

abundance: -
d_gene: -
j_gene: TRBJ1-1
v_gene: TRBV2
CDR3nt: TGTGCCAGCAGTGAATGGGTGGGATTGAACACTGAAGCTTTCTTT
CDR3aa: CASSEWVGLNTEAFF

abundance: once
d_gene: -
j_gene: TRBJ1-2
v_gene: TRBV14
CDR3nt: TGTGCCAGCAGCCTCAGAGTAGCTAACTATGGCTACACCTTC
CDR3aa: CASSLRVANYGYTF

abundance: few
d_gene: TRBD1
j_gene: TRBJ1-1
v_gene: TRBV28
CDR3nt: TGTGCCAGCAGGAACAGGGGCCGTGAAGCTTTCTTT
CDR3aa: CASRNRGREAFF

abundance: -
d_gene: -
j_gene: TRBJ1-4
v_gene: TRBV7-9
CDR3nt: TGTGCCAGCAGCTTGACTTACGGGGAAAAACTGTTTTTT
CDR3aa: CASSLTYGEKLFF

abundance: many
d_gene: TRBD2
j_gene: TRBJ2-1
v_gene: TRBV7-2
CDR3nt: TGTGCCAGCAGCTCTTGGACTAGCGGGAACTATGAGCAGTTCTTC
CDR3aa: CASSSWTSGNYEQFF

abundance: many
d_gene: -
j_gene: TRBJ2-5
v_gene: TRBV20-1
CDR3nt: TGCAGTGCCAGAGTGGGGGGATTCCAAGAGACCCAGTACTTC
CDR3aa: CSARVGGFQETQYF

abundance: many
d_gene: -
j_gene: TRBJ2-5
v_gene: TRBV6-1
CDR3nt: TGTGCCAGCAGTGTGGACCCATTCCAGGAGACCCAGTACTTC
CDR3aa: CASSVDPFQETQYF

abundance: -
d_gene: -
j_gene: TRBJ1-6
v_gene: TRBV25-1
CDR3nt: TGTGCCTCTCGGACGGCCTATAATTCACCCCTCCACTTT
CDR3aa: CASRTAYNSPLHF

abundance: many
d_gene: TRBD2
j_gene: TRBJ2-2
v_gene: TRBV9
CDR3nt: TGTGCCAGCAGCGCCAATAGCGGGAGGCTCACCGGGGAGCTGTTTTTT
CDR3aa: CASSANSGRLTGELFF

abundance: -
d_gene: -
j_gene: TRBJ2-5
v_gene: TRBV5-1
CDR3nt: TGCGCCAGCAGCTCCATGGGGGAGACCCAGTACTTC
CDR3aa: CASSSMGETQYF

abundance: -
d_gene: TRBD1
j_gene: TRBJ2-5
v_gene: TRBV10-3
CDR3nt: TGTGCCATCAGTCGGCCAGGGGGCCGGGAGACCCAGTACTTC
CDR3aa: CAISRPGGRETQYF

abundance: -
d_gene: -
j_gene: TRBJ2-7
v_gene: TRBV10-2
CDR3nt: TGCGCCAGCAGTGCACAGACTCGAAGCGAGCAGTACTTC
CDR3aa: CASSAQTRSEQYF

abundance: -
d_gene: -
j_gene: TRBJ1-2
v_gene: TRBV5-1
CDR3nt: TGCGCCAGCAGCCCACAGTCTGACAACTATGGCTACACCTTC
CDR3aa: CASSPQSDNYGYTF

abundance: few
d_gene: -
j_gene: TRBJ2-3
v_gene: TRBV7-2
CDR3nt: TGTGCCAGCAGCGAGGGGCAGGATACGCAGTATTTT
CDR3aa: CASSEGQDTQYF

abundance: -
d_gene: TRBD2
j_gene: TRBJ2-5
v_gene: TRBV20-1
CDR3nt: TGCAGTGCGACTCCCCCCACGGGGGGGCGGAGAGAGACCCAGTACTTC
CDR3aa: CSATPPTGGRRETQYF

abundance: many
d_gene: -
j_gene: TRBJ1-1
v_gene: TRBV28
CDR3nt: TGTGCCAGCAGCCCGAACGACCCTTGGGACACTGAAGCTTTCTTT
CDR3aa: CASSPNDPWDTEAFF

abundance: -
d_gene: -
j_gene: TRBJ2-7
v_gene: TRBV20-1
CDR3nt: TGCAGTGCTAGAGCCTACACCGGGACGGTCAGCTCCTACGAGCAGTACTTC
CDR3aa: CSARAYTGTVSSYEQYF

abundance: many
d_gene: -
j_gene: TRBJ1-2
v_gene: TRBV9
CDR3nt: TGTGCCAGCAGCGTAGAGTGGGGGCGCCCCTATGGCTACACCTTC
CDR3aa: CASSVEWGRPYGYTF

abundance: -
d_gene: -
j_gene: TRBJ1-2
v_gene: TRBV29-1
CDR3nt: TGCAGCACCGGTGGGGGGAACTATGGCTACACCTTC
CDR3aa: CSTGGGNYGYTF

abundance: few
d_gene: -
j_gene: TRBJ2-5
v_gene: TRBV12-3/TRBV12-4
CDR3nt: TGTGCCAGCAGTTTCAAAGGGGGGGAGACCCAGTACTTC
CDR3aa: CASSFKGGETQYF

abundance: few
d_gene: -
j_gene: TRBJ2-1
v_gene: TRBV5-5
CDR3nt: TGTGCCAGCAGCTTGGGGGTATCTCGCGAGCAGGGGTTCTTC
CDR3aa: CASSLGVSREQGFF

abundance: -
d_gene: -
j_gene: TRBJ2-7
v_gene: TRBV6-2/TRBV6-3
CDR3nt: TGTGCCAGCAGTTCCTCGACAGGACTCTCCTACGAGCAGTACTTC
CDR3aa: CASSSSTGLSYEQYF

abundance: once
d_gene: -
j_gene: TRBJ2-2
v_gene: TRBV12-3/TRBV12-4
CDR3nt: TGTGCCAGCAGATCAGACAGGCCGAAGGGCACCGGGGAGCTGTTTTTT
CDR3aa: CASRSDRPKGTGELFF

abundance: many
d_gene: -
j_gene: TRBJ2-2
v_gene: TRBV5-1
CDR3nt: TGCGCCAGCACCCCCTTTTTGATGGGATCCGGGGAGCTGTTTTTT
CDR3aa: CASTPFLMGSGELFF

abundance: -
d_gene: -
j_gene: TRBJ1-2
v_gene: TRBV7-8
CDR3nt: TGTGCCACCCGGTTAGGACGGAGGGGGAATGGCTACACCTTC
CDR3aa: CATRLGRRGNGYTF

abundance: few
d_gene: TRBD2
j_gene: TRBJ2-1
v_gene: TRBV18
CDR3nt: TGTGCCAGCTCGTCCTTAACTCCGGGGGGTTCCTACAATGAGCAGTTCTTC
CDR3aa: CASSSLTPGGSYNEQFF

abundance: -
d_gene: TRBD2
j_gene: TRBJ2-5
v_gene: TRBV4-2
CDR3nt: TGTGCCAGCAGCCAAGGTCCTAGCGGGGGGCAAGAGACCCAGTACTTC
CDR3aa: CASSQGPSGGQETQYF

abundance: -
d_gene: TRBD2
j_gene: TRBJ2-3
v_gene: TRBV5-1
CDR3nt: TGCGCCAGCAGCTTTTTCGGAAGCGGGGGCGGAGATACGCAGTATTTT
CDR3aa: CASSFFGSGGGDTQYF

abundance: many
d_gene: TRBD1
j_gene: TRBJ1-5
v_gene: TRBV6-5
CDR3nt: TGTGCCAGCAGTTACCGGGACAGGGACAATCAGCCCCAGCATTTT
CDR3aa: CASSYRDRDNQPQHF

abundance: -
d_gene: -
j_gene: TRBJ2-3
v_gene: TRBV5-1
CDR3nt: TGCGCCAGCAGCTTGGGCAGGAAAGCAGATACGCAGTATTTT
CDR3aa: CASSLGRKADTQYF

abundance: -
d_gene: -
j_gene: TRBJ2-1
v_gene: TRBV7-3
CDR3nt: TGTGCCAGCAGCCGTGGGGGGAGCGGCGAGCAGTTCTTC
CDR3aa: CASSRGGSGEQFF

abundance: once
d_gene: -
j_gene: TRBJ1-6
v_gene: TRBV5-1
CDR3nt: TGCGCCAGCAGGTTTTCAGGGAGGTCCAATTCACCCCTCCACTTT
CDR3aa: CASRFSGRSNSPLHF